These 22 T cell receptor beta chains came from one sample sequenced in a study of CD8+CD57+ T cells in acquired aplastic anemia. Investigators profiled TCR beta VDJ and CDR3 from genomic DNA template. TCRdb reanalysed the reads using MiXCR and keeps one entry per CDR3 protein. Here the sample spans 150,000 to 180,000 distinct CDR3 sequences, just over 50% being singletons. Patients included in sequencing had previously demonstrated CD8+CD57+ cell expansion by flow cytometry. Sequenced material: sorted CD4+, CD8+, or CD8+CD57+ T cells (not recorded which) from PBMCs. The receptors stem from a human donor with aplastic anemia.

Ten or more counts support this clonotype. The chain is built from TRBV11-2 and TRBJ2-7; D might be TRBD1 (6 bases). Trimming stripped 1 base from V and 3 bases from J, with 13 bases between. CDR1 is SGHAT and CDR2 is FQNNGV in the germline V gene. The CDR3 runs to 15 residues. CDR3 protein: CASSLGWGPNYEQYF. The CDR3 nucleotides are TGTGCCAGCAGCTTAGGTTGGGGGCCTAACTACGAGCAGTACTTC.

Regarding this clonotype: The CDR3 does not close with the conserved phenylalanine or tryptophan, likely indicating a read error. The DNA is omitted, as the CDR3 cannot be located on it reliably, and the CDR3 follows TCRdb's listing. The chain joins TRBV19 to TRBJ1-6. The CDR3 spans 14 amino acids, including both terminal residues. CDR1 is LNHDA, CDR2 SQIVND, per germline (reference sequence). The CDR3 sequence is CASSIGDGGSPLHS.

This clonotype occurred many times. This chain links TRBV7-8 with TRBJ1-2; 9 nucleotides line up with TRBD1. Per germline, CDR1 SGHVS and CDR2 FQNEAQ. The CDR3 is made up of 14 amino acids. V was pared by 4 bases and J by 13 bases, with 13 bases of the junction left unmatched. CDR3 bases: TGTGCCAGCAGCTCCGACCTTAACAGGGGGCTGCGCACCTTC. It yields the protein CASSSDLNRGLRTF.

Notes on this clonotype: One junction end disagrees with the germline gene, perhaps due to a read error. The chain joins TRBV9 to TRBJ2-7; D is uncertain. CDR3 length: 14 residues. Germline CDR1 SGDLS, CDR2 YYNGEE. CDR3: CASSVEAATYERYF. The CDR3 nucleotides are TGTGCCAGCAGCGTAGAGGCAGCAACCTACGAGCGGTACTTC.

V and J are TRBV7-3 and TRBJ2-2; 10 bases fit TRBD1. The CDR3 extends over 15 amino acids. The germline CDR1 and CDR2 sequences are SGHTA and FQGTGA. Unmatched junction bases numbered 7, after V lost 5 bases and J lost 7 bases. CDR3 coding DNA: TGTGCCAGCAGCATGGCGACAGGGGGCCACGGGGAGCTGTTTTTT. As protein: CASSMATGGHGELFF.

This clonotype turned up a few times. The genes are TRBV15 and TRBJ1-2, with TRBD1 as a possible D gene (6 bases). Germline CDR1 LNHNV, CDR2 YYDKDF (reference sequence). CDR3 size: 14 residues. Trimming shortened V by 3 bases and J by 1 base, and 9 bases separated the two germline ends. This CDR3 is CATSRDSLNYGYTF. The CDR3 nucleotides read TGTGCCACCAGCAGGGACAGCCTTAACTATGGCTACACCTTC.

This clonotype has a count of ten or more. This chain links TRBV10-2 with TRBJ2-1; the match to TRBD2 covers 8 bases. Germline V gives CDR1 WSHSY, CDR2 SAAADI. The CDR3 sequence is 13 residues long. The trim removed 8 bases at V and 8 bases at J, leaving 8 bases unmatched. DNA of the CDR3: TGCGCCAGCGGGCCCAACGGGAGGGATGAGCAGTTCTTC. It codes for CASGPNGRDEQFF.

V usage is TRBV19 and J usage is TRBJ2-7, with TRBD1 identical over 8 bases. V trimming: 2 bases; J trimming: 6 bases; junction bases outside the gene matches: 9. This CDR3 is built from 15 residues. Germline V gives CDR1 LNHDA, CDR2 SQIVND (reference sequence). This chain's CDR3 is CASSISTGTGVEQYF. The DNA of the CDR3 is TGTGCCAGTAGTATAAGTACCGGGACAGGCGTCGAGCAGTACTTC. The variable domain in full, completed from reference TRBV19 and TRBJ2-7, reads DGGITQSPKYLFRKEGQNVTLSCEQNLNHDAMYWYRQDPGQGLRLIYYSQIVNDFQKGDIAEGYSVSREKKESFPLTVTSAQKNPTAFYLCASSISTGTGVEQYFGPGTRLTVT.

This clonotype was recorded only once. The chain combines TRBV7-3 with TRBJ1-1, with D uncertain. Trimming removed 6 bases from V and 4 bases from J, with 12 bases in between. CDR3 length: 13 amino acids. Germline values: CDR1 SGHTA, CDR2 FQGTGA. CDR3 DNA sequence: TGTGCCAGCAGTATCCAAGCGAGCACTGAAGCTTTCTTT. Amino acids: CASSIQASTEAFF.

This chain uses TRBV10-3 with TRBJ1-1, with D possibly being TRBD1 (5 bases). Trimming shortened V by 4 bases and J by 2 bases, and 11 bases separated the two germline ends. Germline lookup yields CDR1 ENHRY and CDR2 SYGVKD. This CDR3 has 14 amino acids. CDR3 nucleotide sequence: TGTGCCATCAGTGCAAGTCAGGGAAACACTGAAGCTTTCTTT. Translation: CAISASQGNTEAFF.

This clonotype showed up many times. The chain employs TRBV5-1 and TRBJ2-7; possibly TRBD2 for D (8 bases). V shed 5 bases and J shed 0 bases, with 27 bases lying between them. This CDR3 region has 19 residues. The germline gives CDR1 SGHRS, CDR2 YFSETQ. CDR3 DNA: TGCGCCAGCAGACCCGCCTGGGACAGCTCCGGGACTAGCTCCTACGAGCAGTACTTC. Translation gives CASRPAWDSSGTSSYEQYF.

The CDR3 spells CASSSPGANVLTF. CDR3 nucleotide sequence: TGTGCCAGCAGCTCCCCTGGGGCCAACGTCCTGACTTTC. This chain links TRBV7-3 with TRBJ2-6; D uncertain. CDR3 length: 13 residues. Looked up from germline, CDR1 is SGHTA and CDR2 is FQGTGA. V was trimmed by 4 bases and J by 2 bases, leaving 3 bases between them.

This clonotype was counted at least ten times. CDR3 amino acids: CASSEKARGWDTEAFF. The CDR3 region has the DNA TGTGCCAGCAGTGAAAAGGCTCGGGGCTGGGACACTGAAGCTTTCTTT. This sequence joins TRBV2 and TRBJ1-1; D is perhaps TRBD1 (5 bases). The CDR3 sequence is 16 residues long. V was pared by 2 bases and J by 3 bases, with 16 bases between. CDR1 is SNHLY and CDR2 is FYNNEI in the germline V gene.

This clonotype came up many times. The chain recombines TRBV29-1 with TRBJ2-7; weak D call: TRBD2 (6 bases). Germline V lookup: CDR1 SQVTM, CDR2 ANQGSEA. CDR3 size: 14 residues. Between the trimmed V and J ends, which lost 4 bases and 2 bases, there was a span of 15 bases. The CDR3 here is CSVVWVGEAYEQYF. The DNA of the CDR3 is TGCAGCGTTGTTTGGGTAGGGGAGGCCTACGAGCAGTACTTC.

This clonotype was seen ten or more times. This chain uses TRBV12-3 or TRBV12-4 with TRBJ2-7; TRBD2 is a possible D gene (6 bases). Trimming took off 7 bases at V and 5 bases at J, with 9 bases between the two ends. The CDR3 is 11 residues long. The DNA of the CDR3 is TGTGCCAGCACCGGAGGGAACGAGCAGTACTTC. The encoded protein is CASTGGNEQYF.

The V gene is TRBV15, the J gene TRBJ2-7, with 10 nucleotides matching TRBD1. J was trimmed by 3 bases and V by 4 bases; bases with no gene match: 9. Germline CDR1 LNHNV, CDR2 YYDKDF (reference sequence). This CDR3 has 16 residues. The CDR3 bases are TGTGCCACCAGCACAACCAGGACAGGGGGAGGCTACGAGCAGTACTTC. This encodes CATSTTRTGGGYEQYF.

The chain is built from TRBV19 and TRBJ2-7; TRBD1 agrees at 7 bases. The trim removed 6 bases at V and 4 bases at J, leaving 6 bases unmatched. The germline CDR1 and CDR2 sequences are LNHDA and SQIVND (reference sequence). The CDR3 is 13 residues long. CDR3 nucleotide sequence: TGTGCCAGTAGCCCACACAGGGGTTACGAGCAGTACTTC. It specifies CASSPHRGYEQYF.

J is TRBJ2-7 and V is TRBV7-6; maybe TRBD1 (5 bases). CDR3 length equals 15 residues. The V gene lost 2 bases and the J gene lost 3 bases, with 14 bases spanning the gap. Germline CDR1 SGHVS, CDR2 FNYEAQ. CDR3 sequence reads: CASSLKAGSGYEQYF. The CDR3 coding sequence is TGTGCCAGCAGCTTAAAGGCAGGGTCGGGCTACGAGCAGTACTTC.

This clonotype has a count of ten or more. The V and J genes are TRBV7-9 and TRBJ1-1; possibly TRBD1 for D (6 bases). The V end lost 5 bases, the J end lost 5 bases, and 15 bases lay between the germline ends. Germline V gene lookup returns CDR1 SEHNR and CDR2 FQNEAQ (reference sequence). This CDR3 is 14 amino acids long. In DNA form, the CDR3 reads TGTGCCAGCAGCAACAGGGATCGGCGAACTGAAGCTTTCTTT. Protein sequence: CASSNRDRRTEAFF.

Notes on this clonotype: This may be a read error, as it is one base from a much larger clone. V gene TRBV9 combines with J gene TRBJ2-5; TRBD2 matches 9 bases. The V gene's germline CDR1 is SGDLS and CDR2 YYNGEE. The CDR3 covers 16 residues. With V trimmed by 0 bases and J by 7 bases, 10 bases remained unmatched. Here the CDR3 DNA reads TGTGCCAGCAGCGTAGGAGGCGGGGGGGGGTCAGCGACCCAGTACTTC. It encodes CASSVGGGGGSATQYF.

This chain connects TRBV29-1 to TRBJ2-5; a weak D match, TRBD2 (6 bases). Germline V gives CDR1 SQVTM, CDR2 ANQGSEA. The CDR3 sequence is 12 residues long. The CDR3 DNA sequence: TGCACCGCCGGCGGGGTCCAAGAGACCCAGTACTTC. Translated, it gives CTAGGVQETQYF.

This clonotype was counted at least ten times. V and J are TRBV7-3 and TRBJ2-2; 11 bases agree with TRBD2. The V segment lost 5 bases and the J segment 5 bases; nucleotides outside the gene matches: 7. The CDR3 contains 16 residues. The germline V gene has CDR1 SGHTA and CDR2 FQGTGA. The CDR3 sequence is CASSLPSGGKTGELFF. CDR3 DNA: TGTGCCAGCAGCCTCCCTAGCGGGGGGAAGACCGGGGAGCTGTTTTTT.